Below are 3 T cell receptor beta chains sequenced from a single sample in a study of control samples from healthy donors and cancer patients. This table comes from immunoSEQ multiplex PCR, and its TCRdb copy is limited to in-frame clones, with some not included. The sample consists of about 110,000 clones, just under 85% of them appearing once. The material sequenced was blood. All receptors come from a man aged 18 to 30 in good health.

This chain joins TRBV27 and TRBJ2-7, with 11 bases lining up with TRBD1. CDR1 and CDR2 from the germline V gene are MNHEY and SMNVEV (reference sequence). V lost 4 bases, J lost 2 bases, and 7 bases stayed unmatched. The CDR3 covers 16 residues. The CDR3 reads CASSSLGQGAPYEQYF. DNA of the CDR3: TGTGCCAGCAGTTCCTTAGGACAGGGGGCTCCCTACGAGCAGTACTTC.

The J gene is TRBJ1-5, the V gene TRBV24-1; 7 bases match TRBD1. The CDR3 totals 13 residues. Looked up from germline, CDR1 is KGHDR and CDR2 is SFDVKD. V was pared by 7 bases and J by 4 bases, with 3 bases of the junction left unmatched. CDR3 residues: CATREGANQPQHF. The CDR3 DNA is TGTGCCACCAGGGAGGGGGCTAATCAGCCCCAGCATTTT.

The chain is built from TRBV5-1 and TRBJ1-1, with D possibly TRBD1 on 6 matching bases. This CDR3 spans 13 amino acids. Germline lookup yields CDR1 SGHRS and CDR2 YFSETQ. V lost 0 bases, J lost 6 bases, and 9 bases lay in between. The CDR3 DNA follows: TGCGCCAGCAGCTTGGACGGGACACCTGAAGCTTTCTTT. Translating gives CASSLDGTPEAFF.